A selection of T cell receptor beta chains follows, all from one sample in a study of molecular identifiers for immune sequencing clone quantification. MiXCR was run by TCRdb on the PCR reads, yielding one entry per CDR3 protein. The table includes about 630,000 distinct CDR3 sequences, around 25% detected once. The sequencing sample was made of naive CD8+ T cells from blood, with Jurkat cell RNA spiked in. These receptor sequences come from a human donor in good health. Some libraries in this study had Jurkat cell RNA spiked in. Both conserved end residues are part of each CDR3. A D gene is named only where the DNA matches it firmly. Rows give clone size only sometimes, using once, few, many, or a class for an expanded clone.

TRBV20-1	.	TRBD2	TRBJ2-1	15	CSATDLAGVYNEQFF	TGCAGTGCTACCGATCTAGCGGGGGTTTACAATGAGCAGTTCTTC
TRBV5-1	many	.	TRBJ1-1	15	CASSLEGWGNTEAFF	TGCGCCAGCAGCTTGGAGGGGTGGGGGAACACTGAAGCTTTCTTT
TRBV6-5	.	.	TRBJ1-1	15	CASSLQGLVETEAFF	TGTGCCAGCAGCCTACAGGGATTAGTTGAAACTGAAGCTTTCTTT
TRBV2	few	.	TRBJ1-1	12	CASSYLQTEAFF	TGTGCCAGCAGTTATCTTCAGACTGAAGCTTTCTTT
TRBV20-1	few	TRBD1	TRBJ1-2	14	CSPGGTGGIYGYTF	TGCAGTCCTGGCGGGACAGGGGGCATCTATGGCTACACCTTC
TRBV7-9	.	TRBD2	TRBJ2-5	17	CASSPRSGGRDEEPPYF	TGTGCCAGCAGCCCCCGAAGCGGGGGGCGTGATGAGGAGCCCCCGTACTTC
TRBV24-1	once	TRBD1	TRBJ2-5	16	CATSDLTGTDQETQYF	TGTGCCACCAGTGACCTCACCGGGACAGACCAAGAGACCCAGTACTTC
TRBV5-1	few	TRBD2	TRBJ2-3	16	CASSRETSSSTDTQYF	TGCGCCAGCAGCCGGGAGACTAGCAGTAGCACAGATACGCAGTATTTT
TRBV7-9	many	.	TRBJ2-3	15	CASSLSGPPVDTQYF	TGTGCCAGCAGCTTATCGGGTCCTCCGGTAGATACGCAGTATTTT
TRBV7-6	few	.	TRBJ1-1	15	CASSLDAGKNTEAFF	TGTGCCAGCAGCTTAGATGCGGGCAAGAACACTGAAGCTTTCTTT
TRBV7-9	many	.	TRBJ2-1	13	CASSLALYNEQFF	TGTGCCAGCAGCTTAGCGCTATACAATGAGCAGTTCTTC
TRBV19	.	.	TRBJ1-2	15	CASSGKTTDRYGYTF	TGTGCCAGTAGTGGGAAGACGACGGACCGTTATGGCTACACCTTC
TRBV5-1	.	.	TRBJ1-1	13	CASTTGGGTEAFF	TGCGCCAGCACCACTGGGGGGGGCACTGAAGCTTTCTTT
TRBV5-6	.	TRBD1	TRBJ2-1	19	CASSPLTGTATSSYNEQFF	TGTGCCAGCAGCCCTCTCACCGGGACAGCCACGAGCTCCTACAATGAGCAGTTCTTC
TRBV12-3/TRBV12-4	.	.	TRBJ2-1	15	CASTTRGRGGNEQFF	TGTGCCAGCACCACCCGGGGGAGGGGGGGCAATGAGCAGTTCTTC
TRBV28	many	.	TRBJ1-1	14	CASRDRYMNTEAFF	TGTGCCAGCAGAGACAGGTATATGAACACTGAAGCTTTCTTT
TRBV7-9	many	.	TRBJ1-1	18	CASNIIKGGAYANTEAFF	TGTGCCAGCAATATAATTAAGGGGGGGGCGTATGCGAACACTGAAGCTTTCTTT
TRBV19	few	.	TRBJ2-1	14	CASSRSGVVNEQFF	TGTGCCAGTAGTCGATCAGGGGTCGTCAATGAGCAGTTCTTC
TRBV6-6	many	.	TRBJ2-7	13	CASSLWGQNEQYF	TGTGCCAGCAGTCTTTGGGGGCAAAACGAGCAGTACTTC
TRBV11-2	few	.	TRBJ2-3	15	CASDQTTGDEDTQYF	TGTGCCAGCGATCAGACAACGGGAGATGAAGATACGCAGTATTTT
TRBV7-9	.	TRBD2	TRBJ2-3	15	CASSSRERDTDTQYF	TGTGCCAGCAGCTCCAGGGAGCGGGACACAGATACGCAGTATTTT
TRBV20-1	many	TRBD2	TRBJ2-3	16	CSARDLGTSFTDTQYF	TGCAGTGCTAGAGATCTCGGGACTAGCTTCACAGATACGCAGTATTTT
TRBV5-5	many	.	TRBJ1-1	12	CASSVGGPEAFF	TGTGCCAGCAGCGTGGGGGGACCTGAAGCTTTCTTT
TRBV10-3	few	TRBD1	TRBJ2-7	14	CAISLGQEIYEQYF	TGTGCCATCAGCCTGGGACAGGAGATATACGAGCAGTACTTC
TRBV29-1	.	.	TRBJ1-1	17	CSVEEGWAGRCRTKAFF	TGCAGCGTTGAAGAGGGTTGGGCGGGGAGGTGCCGCACTAAAGCTTTCTTT
TRBV4-1	many	TRBD1	TRBJ2-2	15	CASTYTGANTGELFF	TGCGCCAGCACATATACAGGGGCGAACACCGGGGAGCTGTTTTTT
TRBV20-1	few	TRBD2	TRBJ2-1	14	CSARGLAEYNEQFF	TGCAGTGCTAGAGGACTAGCGGAATACAATGAGCAGTTCTTC
TRBV12-3/TRBV12-4	.	.	TRBJ2-5	15	CASSSDSELTETQYF	TGTGCCAGCAGTTCGGACAGTGAACTGACGGAGACCCAGTACTTC
TRBV27	once	TRBD1	TRBJ1-6	13	CASSLQQGAPLHF	TGTGCCAGCAGTCTTCAACAGGGGGCTCCCCTCCACTTT
TRBV9	.	.	TRBJ1-4	15	CASSAPEQGGEKLFF	TGTGCCAGCAGCGCTCCGGAACAGGGCGGTGAAAAACTGTTTTTT
TRBV12-3/TRBV12-4	many	.	TRBJ2-3	16	CASSSDADRNQDTQYF	TGTGCCAGCAGCAGCGATGCCGACAGGAATCAAGATACGCAGTATTTT
TRBV27	.	TRBD1	TRBJ1-1	13	CASSFPGQGEAFF	TGTGCCAGCAGTTTTCCCGGACAGGGGGAAGCTTTCTTT
TRBV9	few	TRBD1	TRBJ2-7	13	CASSGGTVSEQYF	TGTGCCAGCAGCGGGGGGACAGTCTCCGAGCAGTACTTC
TRBV12-3/TRBV12-4	few	TRBD2	TRBJ2-3	14	CASSKTSSADTQYF	TGTGCCAGCAGCAAGACTAGCAGCGCAGATACGCAGTATTTT
TRBV27	.	TRBD2	TRBJ2-1	16	CASSPVGGGEGNEQFF	TGTGCCAGCAGTCCCGTGGGTGGAGGGGAGGGCAATGAGCAGTTCTTC
TRBV19	.	TRBD2	TRBJ2-1	13	CASGISGGGEQFF	TGTGCCAGTGGTATCAGTGGCGGGGGTGAGCAGTTCTTC
TRBV6-6	many	TRBD1	TRBJ1-1	13	CASGGQGFTEAFF	TGTGCCAGCGGGGGACAGGGGTTCACTGAAGCTTTCTTT
TRBV12-5	few	.	TRBJ2-3	16	CASGLGDSPWGGTQYF	TGTGCTAGTGGTTTAGGGGACAGCCCCTGGGGGGGTACGCAGTATTTT
TRBV30	.	TRBD2	TRBJ2-7	15	CAWSDGLAGFDEQYF	TGTGCCTGGAGTGACGGACTAGCGGGATTTGACGAGCAGTACTTC